The 11 T cell receptor beta chains reported below all come from one sample, sequenced in a study of shared T cell receptors in the human thymus. Assay used: immunoSEQ multiplex PCR; TCRdb lists only in-frame clones, some missing. This sample has approximately 760,000 clones, with approximately 85% found just once. The sample also formed part of further work on human thymus T cells.

Sequences were obtained from thymocytes. The source of these receptors is a girl under three years old with a congenital heart defect.

In this sample, this clone turned up a few times. The genes are TRBV2 and TRBJ1-1, with 9 bases aligning to TRBD1. CDR1 SNHLY and CDR2 FYNNEI come from the germline V gene. V trimming: 4 bases; J trimming: 8 bases; junction bases outside the gene matches: 8. The CDR3 spans 14 residues. The CDR3 region is CASSAGTGFEEAFF. The CDR3 DNA reads as TGTGCCAGCAGTGCAGGGACAGGGTTTGAGGAAGCTTTCTTT.

V is TRBV7-9 and J is TRBJ1-1, with no clear D. V lost 1 base and J lost 4, with 19 bases in between. Per germline, CDR1 SEHNR and CDR2 FQNEAQ (reference sequence). This CDR3 is built from 17 residues. The CDR3 spells CASSLVPSHIEGTEAFF. In nucleotides, the CDR3 is TGTGCCAGCAGCTTAGTTCCCAGCCATATTGAGGGCACTGAAGCTTTCTTT.

V usage is TRBV4-1 and J usage is TRBJ1-2, with a tentative D call TRBD1 (5 bases). V was shortened by 7 bases and J by 6 bases, with 15 bases between the two germline ends. From germline, CDR1 is MGHRA and CDR2 YSYEKL. The CDR3 is 13 amino acids. Here the CDR3 DNA reads TGCGCCAGCACCCCCCCCGGGGGGAATGGCTACACCTTC. Amino acids: CASTPPGGNGYTF.

The gene calls are TRBV5-1 and TRBJ2-7, with TRBD2 identical over 7 bases. CDR3 size: 16 residues. V shed 0 bases and J 3 bases; nucleotides not matched to a gene: 9. The germline gives CDR1 SGHRS, CDR2 YFSETQ. CDR3 nucleotides: TGCGCCAGCAGCTTGGCGGGGAACGGGAGGTACTACGAGCAGTACTTC. The encoded protein is CASSLAGNGRYYEQYF.

The CDR3 reads CASSSTTGASGEDNSPLHF. The DNA for the CDR3 is TGTGCCAGCAGCTCTACGACAGGGGCTAGCGGTGAGGATAATTCACCCCTCCACTTT. The chain recombines TRBV7-2 with TRBJ1-6; 8 bases fit TRBD1. The CDR3 is 19 amino acids. Germline CDR1 is SGHTA and CDR2 is FQGNSA. Trimming took 4 bases from V and 5 from J; bases not matched to a gene: 16.

The chain links TRBV4-3 to TRBJ2-5, with 9 bases identical to TRBD2. The CDR3 is made up of 16 amino acids. J gave up 4 bases and V 3 bases, and 9 bases lay outside the gene matches. The germline V gene encodes CDR1 LGHNA and CDR2 YSLEER. CDR3 loop: CASSQHPGTSRETQYF. The DNA of the CDR3 is TGCGCCAGCAGCCAGCACCCCGGGACTAGCAGAGAGACCCAGTACTTC.

The rearrangement joins TRBV7-2 to TRBJ1-1, with D unresolved. This CDR3 has 15 amino acids. The germline V gene has CDR1 SGHTA and CDR2 FQGNSA. Trimming cost V 0 bases and J 1 base, with 9 bases left between them. The CDR3 spells CASSLACERNTEAFF. The CDR3, as DNA: TGTGCCAGCAGCTTAGCATGCGAGAGGAACACTGAAGCTTTCTTT.

The chain recombines TRBV19 with TRBJ2-3; TRBD1 matches at 7 bases. V shed 3 bases, J shed 6 bases, and the junction held 12 bases outside the gene matches. Germline V gives CDR1 LNHDA, CDR2 SQIVND (reference sequence). The CDR3 covers 16 residues. CDR3 in amino acids: CASSIFKDRTRDTQYF. In DNA form, the CDR3 reads TGTGCCAGTAGTATTTTCAAGGACAGGACGAGGGATACGCAGTATTTT. The full variable domain, in which reference TRBV19 and TRBJ2-3 provide the parts outside the CDR3, is DGGITQSPKYLFRKEGQNVTLSCEQNLNHDAMYWYRQDPGQGLRLIYYSQIVNDFQKGDIAEGYSVSREKKESFPLTVTSAQKNPTAFYLCASSIFKDRTRDTQYFGPGTRLTVL.

The chain couples TRBV29-1 to TRBJ1-2; 7 nucleotides align to TRBD1. The CDR3 is 16 amino acids. Germline lookup yields CDR1 SQVTM and CDR2 ANQGSEA. V shed 7 bases and J 1 base; nucleotides not matched to a gene: 15. CDR3 bases: TGCAGCGCTGGCTCCGGGACAGTATATTTTAACTATGGCTACACCTTC. It translates to CSAGSGTVYFNYGYTF. Using reference TRBV29-1 and TRBJ1-2 for the parts outside the CDR3, the full variable domain is SAVISQKPSRDICQRGTSLTIQCQVDSQVTMMFWYRQQPGQSLTLIATANQGSEATYESGFVIDKFPISRPNLTFSTLTVSNMSPEDSSIYLCSAGSGTVYFNYGYTFGSGTRLTVV.

This chain links TRBV28 with TRBJ2-2, with D possibly TRBD1 on 5 matching bases. V lost 5 bases, J lost 2 bases, and 12 bases lay in between. CDR3 size: 15 residues. The germline V gene has CDR1 MDHEN and CDR2 SYDVKM. CDR3 coding DNA: TGTGCCAGCAGTCGAACCGACAGAAACACCGGGGAGCTGTTTTTT. Translating gives CASSRTDRNTGELFF.

V gene TRBV27 combines with J gene TRBJ1-1; 9 bases map to TRBD1. V shed 8 bases, J shed 2 bases, and the junction held 15 bases outside the gene matches. The CDR3 is made up of 17 amino acids. CDR1 and CDR2 (germline): MNHEY, SMNVEV (reference sequence). The chain's CDR3 is CASQAAGTGIYNTEAFF. CDR3 DNA: TGTGCCAGCCAGGCAGCCGGGACAGGGATTTATAACACTGAAGCTTTCTTT.